This T cell receptor beta chain was captured by sequencing in a study of blood T cell repertoires in COVID-19. Clones were read by immunoSEQ multiplex PCR, and TCRdb kept only the in-frame ones, dropping some. In the table there are 180,000 or so clones, 65% to 90% of which are singletons. V lost 2 bases, J lost 2 bases, and 7 bases stayed unmatched. The CDR3 runs 16 residues. Germline CDR1 SEHNR, CDR2 FQNEAQ (reference sequence). The clonotype was recovered from a man over 45 who had recovered from COVID-19. The rearrangement links TRBV7-9 to TRBJ2-5, with 8 bases identical to TRBD2. Sequencing was done on a sample of PBMCs or T cells enriched from blood (not recorded which). CDR3 protein: CASSLLAGGSQETQYF. The CDR3 bases are TGTGCCAGCAGCTTACTTGCGGGGGGATCTCAAGAGACCCAGTACTTC.